This TCR beta chain originates from a study of blood T cell repertoires in COVID-19. The wider study: In each case, the material was cDNA or gDNA derived from T cells, B-cell-depleted T cells, or PBMCs.

The germline V and J ends were trimmed by 3 bases and 2 bases, with 25 bases remaining between them. The germline V gene encodes CDR1 LGHDT and CDR2 YNNKEL (reference sequence). There are 19 residues in the CDR3. Here immunoSEQ multiplex PCR was the method, and the copy in TCRdb shows in-frame clones only, minus some. The data contain fewer than 85,000 clones, roughly four fifths of them singletons. The gene calls are TRBV3-1 (or the pseudogene TRBV3-2) and TRBJ1-1, with D perhaps TRBD1 (5 bases). Sequencing was carried out using peripheral blood. The source of this sequence is a human donor in a cohort sampled during active COVID-19. This chain's CDR3 is CASSHMAGKAGRSNTEAFF. The CDR3 DNA sequence: TGTGCCAGCAGCCACATGGCGGGGAAAGCGGGACGTAGCAACACTGAAGCTTTCTTT.